The 7 T cell receptor beta chains listed next were all sequenced from one sample in a study of blood T cells in healthy people across ages. Next came a second PCR, run for about 7 to 12 cycles, which used a sample-barcoded 5' primer along with a J-beta primer mix. TCRdb processed the 5' RACE reads anew with MiXCR; each CDR3 protein has one entry. The sample has more than 650,000 distinct CDR3 sequences, roughly 24% seen once; the top ten hold around 3%. These records were also assigned to another study, of T cells of mothers and their children.

Sequencing was done on a sample of blood. The receptors come from a boy younger than 18 in good health.

This clonotype was counted a few times. V usage is TRBV10-3 and J usage is TRBJ2-7; 10 bases align to TRBD1. V lost 6 bases and J lost 1; bases outside the gene matches: 6. CDR3 length: 15 amino acids. CDR1 and CDR2 (germline): ENHRY, SYGVKD. CDR3 in amino acids: CAISPGDRGSYEQYF. CDR3 nucleotide sequence: TGTGCCATCAGCCCCGGGGACAGGGGATCCTACGAGCAGTACTTC.

This clonotype was picked up a small number of times. This chain connects TRBV5-5 to TRBJ1-4; maybe TRBD1 (5 bases). This CDR3 spans 16 amino acids. Germline V gene lookup returns CDR1 SGHKS and CDR2 YYEKEE (reference sequence). The V gene lost 4 bases and the J gene lost 0 bases, with 13 bases spanning the gap. CDR3 sequence (DNA): TGTGCCAGCAGCATCACCCGGGGGTCAACTAATGAAAAACTGTTTTTT. Its protein product is CASSITRGSTNEKLFF.

The V gene is TRBV28, the J gene TRBJ2-2; the match to TRBD1 covers 7 bases. Looked up from germline, CDR1 is MDHEN and CDR2 is SYDVKM. The ends lost 4 bases at V and 3 bases at J; junction bases unmatched: 2. There are 14 residues in the CDR3. CDR3 in DNA: TGTGCCAGCAGTTCGGGACAGTACACCGGGGAGCTGTTTTTT. Residues: CASSSGQYTGELFF.

About this clonotype itself: The junction does not match germline at one end; this may be a read error. This chain connects TRBV9 to TRBJ2-7, with 10 bases that match TRBD1. This CDR3 contains 14 residues. Germline V CDR1 and CDR2: SGDLS, YYNGEE. CDR3 in amino acids: CAGSAGQGCDEQYF. CDR3 coding DNA: TGTGCCGGCAGCGCGGGACAGGGGTGCGACGAGCAGTACTTC.

The chain couples TRBV10-3 to TRBJ2-7; D is uncertain. V was clipped by 8 bases and J by 7 bases, with 21 bases between them. The CDR3 extends over 14 amino acids. The V gene's germline CDR1 is ENHRY and CDR2 SYGVKD. CDR3 sequence reads: CAIGRETLVGEQYF. The CDR3 DNA reads as TGTGCCATCGGTCGCGAAACGCTCGTGGGGGAGCAGTACTTC.

This clonotype came up a few times. For the CDR3, the DNA is TGTGCCAGCAGTGTGACTAGCGGGGATACCACAGATACGCAGTATTTT. Amino acids: CASSVTSGDTTDTQYF. The rearrangement links TRBV12-3 or TRBV12-4 to TRBJ2-3; 11 nucleotides align to TRBD2. CDR3 size: 16 residues. With 5 bases clipped from V and 2 bases from J, the junction kept 6 bases outside the gene matches.

This clonotype turned up a few times. This chain connects TRBV2 to TRBJ1-4; TRBD1 aligns across 8 bases. With 6 bases clipped from V and 5 bases from J, the junction kept 2 bases outside the gene matches. The CDR3 covers 13 residues. Germline CDR1 reads SNHLY; CDR2 reads FYNNEI. CDR3 nucleotide sequence: TGTGCCAGCAGGAGGACAGGGAATGAAAAACTGTTTTTT. Its translation: CASRRTGNEKLFF.